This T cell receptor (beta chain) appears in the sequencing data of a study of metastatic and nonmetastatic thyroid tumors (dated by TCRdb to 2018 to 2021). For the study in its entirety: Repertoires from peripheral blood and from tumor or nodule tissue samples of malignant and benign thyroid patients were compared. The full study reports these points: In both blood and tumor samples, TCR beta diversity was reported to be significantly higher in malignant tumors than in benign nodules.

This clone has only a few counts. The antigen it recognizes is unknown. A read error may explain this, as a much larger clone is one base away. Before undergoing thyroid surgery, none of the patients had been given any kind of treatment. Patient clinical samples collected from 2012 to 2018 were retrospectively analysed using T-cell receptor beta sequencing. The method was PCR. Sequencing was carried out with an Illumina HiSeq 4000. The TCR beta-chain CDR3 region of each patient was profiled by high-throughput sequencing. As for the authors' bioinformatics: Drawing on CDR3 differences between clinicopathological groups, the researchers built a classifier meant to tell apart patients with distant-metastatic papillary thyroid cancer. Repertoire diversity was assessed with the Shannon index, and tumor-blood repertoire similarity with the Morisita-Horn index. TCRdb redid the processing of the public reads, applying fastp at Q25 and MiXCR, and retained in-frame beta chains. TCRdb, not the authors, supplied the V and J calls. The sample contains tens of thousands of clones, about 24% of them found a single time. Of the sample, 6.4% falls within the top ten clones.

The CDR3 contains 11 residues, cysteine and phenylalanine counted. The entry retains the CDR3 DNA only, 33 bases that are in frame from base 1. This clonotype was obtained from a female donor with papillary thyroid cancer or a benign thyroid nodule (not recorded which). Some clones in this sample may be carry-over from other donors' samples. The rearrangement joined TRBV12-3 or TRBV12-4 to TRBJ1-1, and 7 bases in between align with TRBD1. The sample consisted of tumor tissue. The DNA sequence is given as TGTGCCAGCAGAGTTACAGGGGAAGTTCTCTTT. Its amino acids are CASRVTGEVLF.